A selection of T cell receptor beta chains follows, all from one sample in a study of cytomegalovirus exposure and HLA in healthy donors. Clones were sequenced by immunoSEQ multiplex PCR, and TCRdb holds only the in-frame ones, with some missing. Its listing shows fewer than 100,000 clones. The source material was PBMCs. The source of these receptors is a man aged 45 to 65 in good health and CMV-seronegative. CDR3s include the opening cysteine and the closing phenylalanine or tryptophan. The D gene is left open where the match is weak.

D gene: .; V gene: TRBV15; J gene: TRBJ1-2; CDR3 DNA: TGTGCCACCAGCGCCGTCCAGGGGATCAACTATGGCTACACCTTC; CDR3 protein: CATSAVQGINYGYTF
D gene: .; V gene: TRBV15; J gene: TRBJ1-5; CDR3 DNA: TGTGCCACCAGCAGGTTCAATAGCAATCAGCCCCAGCATTTT; CDR3 protein: CATSRFNSNQPQHF
D gene: TRBD1; V gene: TRBV6-5; J gene: TRBJ2-1; CDR3 DNA: TGTGCCAGCAGTTACTCTCGGGGACAGGGACGCAATGAGCAGTTCTTC; CDR3 protein: CASSYSRGQGRNEQFF
D gene: TRBD2; V gene: TRBV7-8; J gene: TRBJ2-7; CDR3 DNA: TGTGCCAGCAGCCTTTTTGCGGGGGGATACGAGCAGTACTTC; CDR3 protein: CASSLFAGGYEQYF
D gene: .; V gene: TRBV2; J gene: TRBJ2-7; CDR3 DNA: TGTGCCAGCAGTGCTCGGGGAGATCAGTACTTC; CDR3 protein: CASSARGDQYF
D gene: .; V gene: TRBV2; J gene: TRBJ2-2; CDR3 DNA: TGTGCCAGCAGTGAGAGACAGGTTCGGGGGGAGCTGTTTTTT; CDR3 protein: CASSERQVRGELFF
D gene: TRBD2; V gene: TRBV10-1; J gene: TRBJ2-7; CDR3 DNA: TGCGCCAGCAGTGAAGGGACTAACTACGAGCAGTACTTC; CDR3 protein: CASSEGTNYEQYF
D gene: TRBD1; V gene: TRBV6-6; J gene: TRBJ1-1; CDR3 DNA: TGTGCCAGCAGTTACGTAACAGGGGTTTTCACTGAAGCTTTCTTT; CDR3 protein: CASSYVTGVFTEAFF
D gene: TRBD2; V gene: TRBV5-6; J gene: TRBJ2-1; CDR3 DNA: TGTGCCAGCAGCCAGGGACTAGCGGGGGGGCGGGGGCATGAGCAGTTCTTC; CDR3 protein: CASSQGLAGGRGHEQFF
D gene: TRBD1; V gene: TRBV9; J gene: TRBJ1-2; CDR3 DNA: TGTGCCAGCAGCGTAGGGGCAGGGGGGTATTTGGGCTACACCTTC; CDR3 protein: CASSVGAGGYLGYTF
D gene: .; V gene: TRBV5-6; J gene: TRBJ1-2; CDR3 DNA: TGTGCCAGCAGCTTGACAGTTTTTAACTATGGCTACACCTTC; CDR3 protein: CASSLTVFNYGYTF
D gene: .; V gene: TRBV20-1; J gene: TRBJ2-3; CDR3 DNA: TGCAGTGCTTCTCGGGGAGATACGCAGTATTTT; CDR3 protein: CSASRGDTQYF
D gene: .; V gene: TRBV7-9; J gene: TRBJ2-7; CDR3 DNA: TGTGCCAGCAGCTTAACCGGAGACAGATTCTACGAGCAGTACTTC; CDR3 protein: CASSLTGDRFYEQYF
D gene: TRBD1; V gene: TRBV18; J gene: TRBJ1-1; CDR3 DNA: TGTGCCAGCTCACCTTTGACAGGGGGCGGTACTGAAGCTTTCTTT; CDR3 protein: CASSPLTGGGTEAFF
D gene: TRBD1; V gene: TRBV7-3; J gene: TRBJ2-1; CDR3 DNA: TGTGCCAGCAGAAAACACCCCATCCGGGACAGGGAGGGCAATGAGCAGTTCTTC; CDR3 protein: CASRKHPIRDREGNEQFF
D gene: .; V gene: TRBV4-3; J gene: TRBJ1-3; CDR3 DNA: TGCGCCAGCAGCCAAGCTTACCTACGGGGTGGATCTGGAAACACCATATATTTT; CDR3 protein: CASSQAYLRGGSGNTIYF
D gene: TRBD2; V gene: TRBV11-2; J gene: TRBJ2-7; CDR3 DNA: TGTGCCAGCAGCGACAATTATGGGGGGGCCTACGAGCAGTACTTC; CDR3 protein: CASSDNYGGAYEQYF